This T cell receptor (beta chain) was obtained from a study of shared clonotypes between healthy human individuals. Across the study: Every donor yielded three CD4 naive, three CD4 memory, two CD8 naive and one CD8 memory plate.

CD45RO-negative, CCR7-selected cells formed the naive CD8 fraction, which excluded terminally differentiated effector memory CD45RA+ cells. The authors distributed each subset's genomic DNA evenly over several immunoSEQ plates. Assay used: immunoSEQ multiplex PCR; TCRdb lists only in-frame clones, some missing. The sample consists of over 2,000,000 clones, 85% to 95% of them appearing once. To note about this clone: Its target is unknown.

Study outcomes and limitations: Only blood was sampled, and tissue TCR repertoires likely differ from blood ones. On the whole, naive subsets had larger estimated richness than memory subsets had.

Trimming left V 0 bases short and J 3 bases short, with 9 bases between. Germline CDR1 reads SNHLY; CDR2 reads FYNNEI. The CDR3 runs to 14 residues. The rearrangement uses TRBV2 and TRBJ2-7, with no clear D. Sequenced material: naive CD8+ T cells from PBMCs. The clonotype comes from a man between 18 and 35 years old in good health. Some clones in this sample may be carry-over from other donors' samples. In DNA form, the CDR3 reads TGTGCCAGCAGTGAAGCTAACGTCGACTACGAGCAGTACTTC. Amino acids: CASSEANVDYEQYF.